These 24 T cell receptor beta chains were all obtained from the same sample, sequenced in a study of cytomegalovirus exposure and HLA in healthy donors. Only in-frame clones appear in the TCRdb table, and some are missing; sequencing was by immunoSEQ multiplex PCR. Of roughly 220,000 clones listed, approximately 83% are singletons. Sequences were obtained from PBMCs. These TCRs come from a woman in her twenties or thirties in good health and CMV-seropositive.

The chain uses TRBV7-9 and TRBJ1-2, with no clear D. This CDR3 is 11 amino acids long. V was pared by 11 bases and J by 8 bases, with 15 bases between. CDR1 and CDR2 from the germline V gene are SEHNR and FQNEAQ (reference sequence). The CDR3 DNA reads TGTGCCGGAGGGAGAGGCCTAGGCTACACCTTC. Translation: CAGGRGLGYTF.

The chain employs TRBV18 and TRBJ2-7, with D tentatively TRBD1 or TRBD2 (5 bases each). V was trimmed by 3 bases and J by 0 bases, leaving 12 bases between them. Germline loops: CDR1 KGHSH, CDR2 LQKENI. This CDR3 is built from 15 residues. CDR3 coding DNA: TGTGCCAGCTCACCCACGGGACCGGCCTCCTACGAGCAGTACTTC. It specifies CASSPTGPASYEQYF.

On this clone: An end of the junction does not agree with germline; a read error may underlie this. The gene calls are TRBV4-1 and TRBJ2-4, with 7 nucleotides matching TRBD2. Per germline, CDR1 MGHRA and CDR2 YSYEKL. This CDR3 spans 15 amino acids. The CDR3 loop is CASSQGLGQRIIQYF. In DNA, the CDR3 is TGCGCCAGCAGTCAAGGACTAGGTCAACGTATCATTCAGTACTTC.

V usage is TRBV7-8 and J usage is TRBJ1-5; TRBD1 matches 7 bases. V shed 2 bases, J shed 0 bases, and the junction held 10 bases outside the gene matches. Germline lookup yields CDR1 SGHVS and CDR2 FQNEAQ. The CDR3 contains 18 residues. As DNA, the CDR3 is TGTGCCAGCAGCTTAAGAGGGGGGGGACAGAATAGCAATCAGCCCCAGCATTTT. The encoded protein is CASSLRGGGQNSNQPQHF.

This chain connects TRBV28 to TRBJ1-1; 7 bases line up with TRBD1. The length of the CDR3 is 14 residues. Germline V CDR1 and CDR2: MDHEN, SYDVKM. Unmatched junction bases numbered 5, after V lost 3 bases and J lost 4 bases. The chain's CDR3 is CASSFGGGPTEAFF. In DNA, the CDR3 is TGTGCCAGCAGTTTCGGAGGGGGCCCCACTGAAGCTTTCTTT. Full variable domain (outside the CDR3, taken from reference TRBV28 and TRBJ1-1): DVKVTQSSRYLVKRTGEKVFLECVQDMDHENMFWYRQDPGLGLRLIYFSYDVKMKEKGDIPEGYSVSREKKERFSLILESASTNQTSMYLCASSFGGGPTEAFFGQGTRLTVV.

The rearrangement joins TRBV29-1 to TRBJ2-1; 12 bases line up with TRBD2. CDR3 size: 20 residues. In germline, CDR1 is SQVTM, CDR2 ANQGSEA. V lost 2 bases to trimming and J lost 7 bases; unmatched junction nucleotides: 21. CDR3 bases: TGCAGCGTTGAACGGCGACGGACAGGGGGACGGACTAGCGGGACGAATGAGCAGTTCTTC. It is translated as CSVERRRTGGRTSGTNEQFF.

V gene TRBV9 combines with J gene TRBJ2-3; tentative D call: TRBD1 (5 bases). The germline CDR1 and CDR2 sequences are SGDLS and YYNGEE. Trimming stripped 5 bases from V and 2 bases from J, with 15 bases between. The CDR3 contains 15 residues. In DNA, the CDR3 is TGTGCCAGCAGTCTGAAGCTGGGGCCCACAGATACGCAGTATTTT. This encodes CASSLKLGPTDTQYF. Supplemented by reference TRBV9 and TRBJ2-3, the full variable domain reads DSGVTQTPKHLITATGQRVTLRCSPRSGDLSVYWYQQSLDQGLQFLIQYYNGEERAKGNILERFSAQQFPDLHSELNLSSLELGDSALYFCASSLKLGPTDTQYFGPGTRLTVL.

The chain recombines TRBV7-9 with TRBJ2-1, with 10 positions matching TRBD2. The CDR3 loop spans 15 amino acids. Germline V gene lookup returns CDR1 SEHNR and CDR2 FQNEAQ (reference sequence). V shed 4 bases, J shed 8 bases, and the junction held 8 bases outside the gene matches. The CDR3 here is CASSSLGTSEDEQFF. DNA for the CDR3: TGTGCCAGCAGCTCCTTAGGGACTAGCGAGGATGAGCAGTTCTTC.

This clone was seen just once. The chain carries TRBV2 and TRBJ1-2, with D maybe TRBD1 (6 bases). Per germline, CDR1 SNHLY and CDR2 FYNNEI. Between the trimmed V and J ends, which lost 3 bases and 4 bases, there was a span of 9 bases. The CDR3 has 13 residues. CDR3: CASSEVRGYGYTF. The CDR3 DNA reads TGTGCCAGCAGTGAGGTCAGGGGCTATGGCTACACCTTC.

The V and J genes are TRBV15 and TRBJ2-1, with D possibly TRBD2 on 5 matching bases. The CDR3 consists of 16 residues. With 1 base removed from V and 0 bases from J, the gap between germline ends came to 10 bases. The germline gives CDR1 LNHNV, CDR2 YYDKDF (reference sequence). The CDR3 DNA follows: TGTGCCACCAGCAGAGCGCGGGCGAGCTCCTACAATGAGCAGTTCTTC. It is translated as CATSRARASSYNEQFF.

CDR3 sequence reads: CAEGQPGYTF. The DNA for the CDR3 is TGTGCCGAGGGGCAGCCTGGCTACACCTTC. The chain is built from TRBV2 and TRBJ1-2, with D tentatively TRBD1 (5 bases). From germline, CDR1 is SNHLY and CDR2 FYNNEI. V was shortened by 11 bases and J by 7 bases, with 11 bases between the two germline ends. This CDR3 region has 10 residues.

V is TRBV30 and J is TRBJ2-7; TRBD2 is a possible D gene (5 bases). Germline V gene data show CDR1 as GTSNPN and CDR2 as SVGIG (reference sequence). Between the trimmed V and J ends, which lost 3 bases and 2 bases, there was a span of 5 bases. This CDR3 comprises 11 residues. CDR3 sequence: CAWSGTYEQYF. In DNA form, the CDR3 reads TGTGCCTGGAGCGGGACCTACGAGCAGTACTTC.

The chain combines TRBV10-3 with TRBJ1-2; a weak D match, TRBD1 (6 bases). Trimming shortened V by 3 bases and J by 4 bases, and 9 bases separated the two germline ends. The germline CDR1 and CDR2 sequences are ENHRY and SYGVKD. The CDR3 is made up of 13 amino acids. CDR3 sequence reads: CAISEQGAYGYTF. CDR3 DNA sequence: TGTGCCATCAGTGAACAGGGTGCCTATGGCTACACCTTC.

Written as DNA, the CDR3 is TGCGCCAGCAGCCAATCGATTAGCGGGGCCATCAATGAGCAGTTCTTC. Its protein is CASSQSISGAINEQFF. The chain recombines TRBV4-1 with TRBJ2-1; 8 bases map to TRBD2. CDR1 and CDR2 from the germline V gene are MGHRA and YSYEKL. This CDR3 is 16 amino acids long. The V gene end was trimmed by 2 bases and the J gene end by 6 bases; junction bases not matched to a gene: 9.

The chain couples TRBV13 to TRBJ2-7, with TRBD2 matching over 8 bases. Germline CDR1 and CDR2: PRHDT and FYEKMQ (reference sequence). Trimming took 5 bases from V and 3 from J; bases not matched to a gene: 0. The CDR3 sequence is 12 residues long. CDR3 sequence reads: CASSLAGYEQYF. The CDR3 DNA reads TGTGCCAGCAGCCTAGCGGGCTACGAGCAGTACTTC.

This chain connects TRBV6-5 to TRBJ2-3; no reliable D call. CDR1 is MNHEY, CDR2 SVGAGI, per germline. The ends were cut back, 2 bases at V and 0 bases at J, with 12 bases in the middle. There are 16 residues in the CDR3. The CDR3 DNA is TGTGCCAGCAGTTACCCGGTTGACGGTAGCACAGATACGCAGTATTTT. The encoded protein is CASSYPVDGSTDTQYF.

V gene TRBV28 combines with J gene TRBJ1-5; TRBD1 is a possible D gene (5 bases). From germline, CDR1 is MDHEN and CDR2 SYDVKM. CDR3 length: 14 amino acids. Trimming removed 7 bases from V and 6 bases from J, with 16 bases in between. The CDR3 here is CASMAGGDGQPQHF. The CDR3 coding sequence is TGTGCCAGCATGGCGGGAGGGGACGGTCAGCCCCAGCATTTT.

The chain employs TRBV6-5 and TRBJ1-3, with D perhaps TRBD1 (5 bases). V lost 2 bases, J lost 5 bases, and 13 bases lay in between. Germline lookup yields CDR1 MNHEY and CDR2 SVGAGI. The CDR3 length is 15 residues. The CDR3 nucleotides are TGTGCCAGCAGTTACCGGGACCGCACCCGAAACACCATATATTTT. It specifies CASSYRDRTRNTIYF.

The CDR3 loop reads CAWNSWADRGYYGYTF. CDR3 nucleotide sequence: TGTGCCTGGAACTCCTGGGCAGACAGGGGTTATTATGGCTACACCTTC. The chain recombines TRBV30 with TRBJ1-2; 8 bases are shared with TRBD1. The ends lost 4 bases at V and 5 bases at J; junction bases unmatched: 15. CDR3 length equals 16 residues. Germline V lookup: CDR1 GTSNPN, CDR2 SVGIG (reference sequence).

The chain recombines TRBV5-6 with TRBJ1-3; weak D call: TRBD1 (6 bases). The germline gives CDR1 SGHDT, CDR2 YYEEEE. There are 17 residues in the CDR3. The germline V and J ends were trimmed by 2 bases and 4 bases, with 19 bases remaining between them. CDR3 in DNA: TGTGCCAGCAGCTTTTTTGACCGATCAGGGGAAGGAAACACCATATATTTT. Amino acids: CASSFFDRSGEGNTIYF.

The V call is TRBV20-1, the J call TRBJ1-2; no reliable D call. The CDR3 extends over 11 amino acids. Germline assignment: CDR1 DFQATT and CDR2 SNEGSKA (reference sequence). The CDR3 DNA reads TGCAGCGCCACGGGCTTTCCCGGCTACACCTTC. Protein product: CSATGFPGYTF.

Written as DNA, the CDR3 is TGTGCCAGCAGCTTCAGGGGGCAGTGGAAACTGTTTTTT. Protein sequence: CASSFRGQWKLFF. The chain carries TRBV7-9 and TRBJ1-4, with 8 bases that match TRBD1. V was pared by 3 bases and J by 11 bases, with 5 bases of the junction left unmatched. This CDR3 contains 13 residues. The germline CDR1 and CDR2 sequences are SEHNR and FQNEAQ (reference sequence).

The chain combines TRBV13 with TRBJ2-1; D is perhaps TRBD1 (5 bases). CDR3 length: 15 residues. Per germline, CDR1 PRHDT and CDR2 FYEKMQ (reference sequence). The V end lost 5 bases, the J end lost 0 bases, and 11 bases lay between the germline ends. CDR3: CASSPRQFSYNEQFF. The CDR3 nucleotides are TGTGCCAGCAGCCCACGACAGTTCTCCTACAATGAGCAGTTCTTC.

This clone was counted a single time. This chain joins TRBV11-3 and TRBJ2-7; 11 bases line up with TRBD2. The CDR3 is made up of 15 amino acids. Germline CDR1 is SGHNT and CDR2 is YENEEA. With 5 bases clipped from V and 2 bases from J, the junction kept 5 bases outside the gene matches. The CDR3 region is CASSLGTSGTYEQYF. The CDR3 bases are TGTGCCAGCAGCCTTGGGACTAGCGGCACCTACGAGCAGTACTTC.